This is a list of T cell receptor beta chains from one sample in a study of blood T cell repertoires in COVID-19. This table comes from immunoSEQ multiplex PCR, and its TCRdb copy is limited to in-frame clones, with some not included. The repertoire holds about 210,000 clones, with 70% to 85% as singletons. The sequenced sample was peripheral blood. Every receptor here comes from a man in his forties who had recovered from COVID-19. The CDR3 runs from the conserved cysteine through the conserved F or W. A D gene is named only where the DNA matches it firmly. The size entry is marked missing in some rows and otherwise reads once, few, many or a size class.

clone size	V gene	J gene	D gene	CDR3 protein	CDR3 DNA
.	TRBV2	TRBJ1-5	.	CASSGTLSNQPQHF	TGTGCCAGCAGTGGGACACTGAGCAATCAGCCCCAGCATTTT
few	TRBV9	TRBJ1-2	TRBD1	CASSTTGAQYGYTF	TGTGCCAGCAGCACGACAGGGGCACAGTATGGCTACACCTTC
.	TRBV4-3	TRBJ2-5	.	CASSQDAVSGQETQYF	TGCGCCAGCAGCCAAGATGCCGTGTCGGGCCAAGAGACCCAGTACTTC
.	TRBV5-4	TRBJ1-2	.	CASSAGGNGYGYTF	TGTGCCAGCAGCGCGGGGGGCAATGGCTATGGCTACACCTTC
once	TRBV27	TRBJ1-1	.	CASSSITGTRNTEAFF	TGTGCCAGCAGCTCCATCACCGGGACAAGGAACACTGAAGCTTTCTTT
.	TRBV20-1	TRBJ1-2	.	CSASRRDGGAGGYTF	TGCAGTGCTAGTCGGAGGGACGGAGGTGCAGGGGGCTACACCTTC
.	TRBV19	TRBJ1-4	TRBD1	CASSSRTGKLFF	TGTGCCAGTAGTTCCCGGACAGGAAAACTGTTTTTT
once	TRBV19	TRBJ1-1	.	CASMDWDTEAFF	TGTGCTTCCATGGACTGGGACACTGAAGCTTTCTTT
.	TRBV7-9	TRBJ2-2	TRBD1	CASSPTGANTGELFF	TGTGCCAGCAGCCCAACAGGGGCGAACACCGGGGAGCTGTTTTTT
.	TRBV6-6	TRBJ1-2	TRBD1	CASIPDRDQGGYTF	TGTGCCAGCATCCCCGACAGGGACCAGGGTGGCTACACCTTC
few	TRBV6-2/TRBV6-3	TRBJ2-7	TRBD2	CASSYVASGGNYEQYF	TGTGCCAGCAGTTACGTCGCCAGCGGGGGGAACTACGAGCAGTACTTC
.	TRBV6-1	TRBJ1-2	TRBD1	CASSETGANYGYTF	TGTGCCAGCAGTGAAACAGGGGCTAACTATGGCTACACCTTC
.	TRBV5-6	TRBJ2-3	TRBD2	CASSLFASGIDTQYF	TGTGCCAGCAGCTTGTTCGCTAGCGGGATTGATACGCAGTATTTT
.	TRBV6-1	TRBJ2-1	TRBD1	CASSEVAGQGDNEQFF	TGTGCCAGCAGTGAAGTAGCGGGACAGGGGGACAATGAGCAGTTCTTC
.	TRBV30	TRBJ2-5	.	CAWSPSRFVETQYF	TGTGCCTGGAGTCCGTCTCGGTTCGTCGAGACCCAGTACTTC
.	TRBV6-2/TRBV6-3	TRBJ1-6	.	CASSYGGANSPLHF	TGTGCCAGCAGTTACGGAGGGGCGAATTCACCCCTCCACTTT
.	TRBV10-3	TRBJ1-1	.	CAISPSQQIHTEAFF	TGTGCCATCAGCCCTTCACAACAGATCCACACTGAAGCTTTCTTT
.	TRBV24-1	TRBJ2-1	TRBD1	CATSRTGAHGEQFF	TGTGCCACCAGTCGGACAGGGGCCCACGGTGAGCAGTTCTTC
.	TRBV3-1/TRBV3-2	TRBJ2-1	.	CASSQYSVYEQFF	TGTGCCAGCAGCCAATATAGCGTCTATGAGCAGTTCTTC
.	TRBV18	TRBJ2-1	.	CASSPPGGLHNNEQFF	TGTGCCAGCTCACCACCGGGCGGGTTGCACAACAATGAGCAGTTCTTC
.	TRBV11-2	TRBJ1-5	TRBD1	CASSLDAGGQPQHF	TGTGCCAGCAGCTTAGATGCAGGGGGCCAGCCCCAGCATTTT
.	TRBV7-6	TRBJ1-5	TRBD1	CASSRGANQPQHF	TGTGCCTCTTCCAGGGGGGCCAATCAGCCCCAGCATTTT
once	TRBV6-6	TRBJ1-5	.	CASTSRHPGFNQPQHF	TGTGCCAGCACCTCCCGCCATCCAGGCTTTAATCAGCCCCAGCATTTT
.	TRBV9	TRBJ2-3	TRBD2	CASSVRGTSGPSSTDTQYF	TGTGCCAGCAGCGTGAGGGGGACTAGCGGACCTTCTAGCACAGATACGCAGTATTTT
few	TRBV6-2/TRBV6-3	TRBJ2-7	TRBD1	CASSRGQGGIDEQYF	TGTGCCAGCAGTCGGGGACAGGGCGGAATCGACGAGCAGTACTTC
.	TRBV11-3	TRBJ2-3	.	CASSYRKTGTSTDTQYF	TGTGCCAGCAGCTATAGGAAGACAGGCACTAGCACAGATACGCAGTATTTT
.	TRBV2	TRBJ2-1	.	CASSDVADSYNEQFF	TGTGCCAGCAGTGACGTGGCGGACTCCTACAATGAGCAGTTCTTC
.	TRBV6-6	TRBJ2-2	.	CASRLLAHGELFF	TGTGCCAGCAGACTCCTAGCCCACGGGGAGCTGTTTTTT
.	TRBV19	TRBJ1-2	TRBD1	CASSSRDRYYGYTF	TGTGCCAGTAGTAGCCGGGACAGATACTATGGCTACACCTTC
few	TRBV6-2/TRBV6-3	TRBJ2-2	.	CASSVTTGELFF	TGTGCCAGCAGCGTGACAACCGGGGAGCTGTTTTTT
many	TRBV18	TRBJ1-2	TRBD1	CASSPLGQGGYGYTF	TGTGCCAGCTCACCGCTAGGACAGGGTGGCTATGGCTACACCTTC
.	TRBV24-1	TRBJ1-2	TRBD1	CATSDGDRGHGYTF	TGTGCCACCAGTGATGGGGACAGGGGGCATGGCTACACCTTC
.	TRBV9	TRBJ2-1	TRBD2	CASSVVGGASEQFF	TGTGCCAGCAGCGTAGTCGGGGGGGCCTCTGAGCAGTTCTTC
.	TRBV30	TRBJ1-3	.	CARSGPSGNTIYF	TGTGCACGCTCAGGGCCCTCTGGAAACACCATATATTTT
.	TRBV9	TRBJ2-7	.	CASSVGQGGGYEQYF	TGTGCCAGCAGCGTCGGACAGGGCGGGGGCTACGAGCAGTACTTC
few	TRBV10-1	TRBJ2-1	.	CASSESLGGEQFF	TGCGCCAGCAGTGAAAGTCTAGGGGGAGAGCAGTTCTTC
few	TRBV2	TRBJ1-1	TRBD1	CASGRLGQDTEAFF	TGTGCCAGCGGGAGGCTCGGACAGGACACTGAAGCTTTCTTT
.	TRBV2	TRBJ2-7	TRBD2	CASLGGDEQYF	TGTGCCAGCTTGGGGGGGGACGAGCAGTACTTC
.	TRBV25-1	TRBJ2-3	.	CASSGQVSTDTQYF	TGTGCCAGCAGTGGGCAGGTGAGCACAGATACGCAGTATTTT
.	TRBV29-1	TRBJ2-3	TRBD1	CSVSQGADTQYF	TGCAGCGTTAGCCAGGGGGCAGATACGCAGTATTTT
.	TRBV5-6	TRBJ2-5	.	CASSPGVQETQYF	TGTGCCAGCAGCCCAGGGGTCCAAGAGACCCAGTACTTC